This record concerns one T cell receptor beta chain sequence. Its cognate antigen has yet to be identified. The input lacks base qualities; no much larger clone sits a single base away. As encoded in the germline V gene (reference sequence), CDR1 is WNHNN while CDR2 is SYGVQD. From the cysteine through the phenylalanine, the CDR3 covers 18 amino acids. Only CDR3 DNA is held: 54 bases, read in frame from base 1. V lost 0 bases and J lost 1 base, and the count of bases not matched to a germline gene is 7. This record belongs to a study of blood T cell repertoires in COVID-19 (dated by TCRdb to the early 2020s). General notes on the study: Samples covering the acute and convalescent phases of COVID-19 were provided by collaborators in the United States, Italy and Spain. The prospective study material was composed of cDNA or gDNA derived from T cells, B-cell-depleted T cells, or PBMCs. The dataset comprised deeply sampled blood TCRbeta repertoires from subjects exposed to, actively infected with, or recovered from COVID-19. A freely available public database, intended as a resource for researchers studying the immune response to SARS-CoV-2, is where the repertoires were released. Samples came from the ongoing ImmuneRACE study (first 160 participants) plus 1,254 subjects from 6 global collaborators. Sample metadata almost always included a de-identified subject ID, COVID-19 status, age in years and sex. Where available, HLA class I and class II types were taken from metadata supplied by the sample provider and were not determined by assay-based typing. What the work shows at the level of the full study, not this receptor alone: Clinical and demographic metadata were provided uncurated, with the amount varying by source and participant.

TCRbeta CDR3 regions were amplified from genomic DNA by means of the immunoSEQ Assay, a bias-controlled multiplex PCR. Per the authors' processing: The number of nucleated cells in each sample was estimated by amplification of reference gene primers within the assay. To quantify the absolute abundance of each unique TCRbeta CDR3 rearrangement, sequence reads were collapsed and filtered. Productive Simpson clonality was computed per sample as the square root of Simpson's diversity index over productive rearrangements. As stored in TCRdb, this immuneACCESS dataset retains in-frame rearrangements with V and J assigned. A fraction of the clones does not appear; measured against another copy, unresolved V genes explain less than half of the discrepancy, and the remainder lacks a known reason. V, J and clone size derive from that table, while D and trimming were established from the DNA sequence. The sample table records approximately 290,000 clones; 70% to 90% of these occur just once. About 4.1% of the sample comes from the top ten.

In the prospective study, participants were about 18 to 95 years old, resided in 20 to 30 geographic areas of the United States, and were enrolled through a virtual design. Cohort assignment in the prospective study relied on participant-reported clinical history from a screening survey and a study questionnaire. For ImmuneRACE Cohort 3, a participant was defined as recovered based on two consecutive negative NP/OP PCR tests, clearance by a healthcare professional, or resolution of symptoms. Each participant in the prospective study had whole blood, serum and a nasopharyngeal or oropharyngeal swab collected by mobile phlebotomists. Prospective study participants could optionally give additional blood draws and questionnaires over an approximately two-month period. Blood samples from the prospective study were shipped frozen or at room temperature prior to DNA extraction.

The sequenced sample was PBMCs or T cells enriched from blood (not recorded which). This clonotype was sampled from a woman between 25 and 40 years old who had recovered from COVID-19. The chain uses TRBV10-1 and TRBJ1-4; a stretch of 8 junction bases matches TRBD1. The CDR3 sequence is CASSESIPTGGTNEKLFF. In nucleotides, the sequence is TGCGCCAGCAGTGAGTCGATACCAACAGGGGGAACTAATGAAAAACTGTTTTTT.